This T cell receptor (beta chain) was sequenced during a study of response to subunit inactivated influenza vaccine. MiXCR was run by TCRdb on the RT-PCR reads, yielding one entry per CDR3 protein. The table has 650,000 to 700,000 distinct CDR3 sequences, approximately 14% seen once. General study findings and limits: The authors put forward the suggestion that each seasonal influenza vaccination may bring in only a limited number of new T cells.

As concerns this clonotype: Its antigen is not known.

This CDR3 has 17 amino acids. Germline V CDR1 and CDR2: KGHSH, LQKENI. V was trimmed by 3 bases and J by 2 bases, leaving 14 bases between them. The V gene is TRBV18, the J gene TRBJ2-6; maybe TRBD2 (5 bases). The sequence was obtained from a man aged 50-60 years who received an inactivated influenza vaccine. The sample in question was PBMCs from blood, obtained 11 to 12 days after vaccination. The CDR3 spells CASSPYEGSAGANVLTF. The DNA of the CDR3 is TGTGCCAGCTCACCGTACGAGGGAAGTGCTGGGGCCAACGTCCTGACTTTC.